This entry lists 21 T cell receptor beta chains sequenced from one sample in a study of regulatory T cells in long-lasting Graves disease. This sample's time point: newly diagnosed GD, antithyroid drugs for less than 3 months. Following extraction of RNA from PBMCs, that RNA was used to make the TCR library. Building the TCR beta libraries relied on iRepertoire HTBI primers, and CDR3 regions underwent Arm-PCR. Each CDR3 protein is one row after TCRdb ran MiXCR on the multiplex PCR reads. The data contain 500,000 or so distinct CDR3 sequences, about 14% of them singletons. The data were also submitted as part of a second study, on T cells in Graves' hyperthyroidism and ophthalmopathy.

The source material was peripheral blood mononuclear cells (PBMCs), sampled at new diagnosis, from a patient treated with antithyroid drugs. These TCRs come from a woman in her forties or fifties with Graves disease.

The sample holds a few counts of this clonotype. The gene calls are TRBV24-1 and TRBJ2-3; tentative D call: TRBD2 (5 bases). CDR3 length equals 12 residues. Deletions cut 10 bases from V and 6 bases from J, with 13 bases between. Germline CDR1 reads KGHDR; CDR2 reads SFDVKD. The CDR3 region is CATGLAEDTQYF. For the CDR3, the DNA is TGTGCCACAGGCCTAGCCGAGGATACGCAGTATTTT.

This clonotype was observed many times. The rearrangement joins TRBV28 to TRBJ1-5; D is possibly TRBD1 (6 bases). V was pared by 0 bases and J by 5 bases, with 11 bases between. The CDR3 length is 15 residues. CDR1 MDHEN and CDR2 SYDVKM come from the germline V gene. CDR3 bases: TGTGCCAGCAGTTTATGGTTAGGGGGGGATCAGCCCCAGCATTTT. Translation gives CASSLWLGGDQPQHF.

This clonotype has just a few counts. This rearrangement joins TRBV4-1 to TRBJ2-7, with TRBD2 matching over 13 bases. CDR3 size: 15 residues. Germline lookup yields CDR1 MGHRA and CDR2 YSYEKL. J lost 9 bases, V lost 2 bases, and 7 bases had no gene match. CDR3 nucleotides: TGCGCCAGCAGCCAACTTGGACTAGCGGGAGCGGTGCAGTACTTC. It encodes CASSQLGLAGAVQYF.

This chain joins TRBV7-3 and TRBJ2-3; tentative D call: TRBD1 (6 bases). CDR3 length: 17 residues. Germline CDR1 and CDR2: SGHTA and FQGTGA. Between the trimmed V and J ends, which lost 1 base and 0 bases, there was a span of 14 bases. The CDR3 DNA sequence: TGTGCCAGCAGCTTAATGACAGGCCAAACTAGCACAGATACGCAGTATTTT. Translated, it gives CASSLMTGQTSTDTQYF.

This clonotype was detected many times. This chain connects TRBV7-9 to TRBJ2-7, with 8 positions matching TRBD2. V lost 5 bases and J lost 7; bases outside the gene matches: 13. The CDR3 length is 15 residues. The germline V gene has CDR1 SEHNR and CDR2 FQNEAQ (reference sequence). The CDR3 loop is CASSLRESGSNEQYF. CDR3 nucleotide sequence: TGTGCCAGCAGCCTTCGTGAAAGCGGGAGTAATGAGCAGTACTTC.

Many counts were recorded for this clonotype. This sequence joins TRBV2 and TRBJ2-1, with D perhaps TRBD2 (5 bases). Deletions cut 6 bases from V and 8 bases from J, with 14 bases between. CDR1 and CDR2 from the germline V gene are SNHLY and FYNNEI. There are 13 residues in the CDR3. The chain's CDR3 is CASRLDGGYEQFF. The CDR3 nucleotides are TGTGCCAGCAGGCTCGACGGAGGCTATGAGCAGTTCTTC.

This clonotype was recorded many times. J is TRBJ2-1 and V is TRBV16, with D possibly TRBD2 on 5 matching bases. Trimming removed 0 bases from V and 12 bases from J, with 9 bases in between. The CDR3 has 12 residues. Germline CDR1 is KGHSY and CDR2 is FQNENV. The CDR3, as DNA: TGTGCCAGCAGCCAATCGACGGGGATGCAGTTCTTC. Encoded protein: CASSQSTGMQFF. Full variable domain (rest looked up from reference TRBV16 and TRBJ2-1): GEEVAQTPKHLVRGEGQKAKLYCAPIKGHSYVFWYQQVLKNEFKFLISFQNENVFDETGMPKERFSAKCLPNSPCSLEIQATKLEDSAVYFCASSQSTGMQFFGPGTRLTVL.

This clonotype was counted at least ten times. The J gene is TRBJ2-3, the V gene TRBV6-2 or TRBV6-3; 7 positions agree with TRBD2. V was pared by 5 bases and J by 2 bases, with 4 bases of the junction left unmatched. The CDR3 loop spans 14 amino acids. Germline V gene sequence: CDR1 MNHEY, CDR2 SVGEGT. This chain's CDR3 is CASSRTSDTDTQYF. In DNA, the CDR3 is TGTGCCAGCAGTCGGACTAGTGACACAGATACGCAGTATTTT.

The V call is TRBV25-1, the J call TRBJ1-4; D not certain. V lost 8 bases to trimming and J lost 10 bases, with 14 bases between them. Germline V gives CDR1 MGHDK, CDR2 SYGVNS. The CDR3 has 12 amino acids. The CDR3 coding sequence is TGTGCCAGCCGCCCGCCCGCGGGAAAACTGTTTTTT. Its translation: CASRPPAGKLFF.

The rearrangement links TRBV30 to TRBJ1-5, with 9 bases that match TRBD1. With V trimmed by 3 bases and J by 0 bases, 9 bases remained unmatched. This CDR3 contains 17 residues. CDR1 and CDR2 from the germline V gene are GTSNPN and SVGIG (reference sequence). The CDR3 reads CAWSRGQGSYSNQPQHF. CDR3 bases: TGTGCCTGGAGCCGAGGACAGGGGTCATATAGCAATCAGCCCCAGCATTTT.

The chain carries TRBV3-1 and TRBJ1-5, with a possible D match to TRBD1 (6 bases). Per germline, CDR1 LGHDT and CDR2 YNNKEL (reference sequence). The CDR3 is made up of 13 amino acids. V lost 2 bases and J 6 bases, leaving 8 bases between the germline ends. This CDR3 is CASSQTRGQPQHF. DNA of the CDR3: TGTGCCAGCAGCCAAACCAGGGGTCAGCCCCAGCATTTT.

The sample holds a few counts of this clonotype. The chain recombines TRBV12-3 or TRBV12-4 with TRBJ2-1; 7 bases map to TRBD2. The CDR3 loop spans 15 amino acids. The V segment lost 5 bases and the J segment 2 bases; nucleotides outside the gene matches: 6. CDR3 bases: TGTGCCAGCAGTCCGATGGGAGGGCCCTACAATGAGCAGTTCTTC. Its protein is CASSPMGGPYNEQFF.

This chain uses TRBV3-1 with TRBJ1-2; D is undetermined. CDR1 and CDR2 (germline): LGHDT, YNNKEL (reference sequence). The CDR3 is 12 residues long. V was cut by 4 bases and J by 8 bases, with 11 bases left in between. CDR3 in DNA: TGTGCCAGCAGCCTGGGCCTGCGAGGCTACACCTTC. Residues: CASSLGLRGYTF.

This clonotype was detected ten times or more. This chain links TRBV12-3 or TRBV12-4 with TRBJ1-2, with D unclear. The CDR3 loop spans 14 amino acids. V lost 7 bases to trimming and J lost 1 base, with 13 bases between them. The CDR3 reads CASTTMGYNYGYTF. CDR3 in DNA: TGTGCCAGCACCACCATGGGGTATAACTATGGCTACACCTTC.

The chain couples TRBV6-2 or TRBV6-3 to TRBJ1-4; TRBD1 agrees at 9 bases. The V segment lost 6 bases and the J segment 12 bases; nucleotides outside the gene matches: 14. Germline CDR1 is MNHEY and CDR2 is SVGEGT. The CDR3 is 15 amino acids. The CDR3 nucleotides read TGTGCCAGCAGGGAAGCGACAGGGGGAGCCTGGGAACTGTTTTTT. Amino acid sequence: CASREATGGAWELFF.

This clonotype was counted at least ten times. This chain joins TRBV5-1 and TRBJ1-1; 9 nucleotides agree with TRBD1. Germline lookup yields CDR1 SGHRS and CDR2 YFSETQ. The CDR3 is 13 amino acids. Trimming at V came to 4 bases and at J to 5 bases, leaving 3 bases not matched to a gene. The CDR3 DNA reads as TGCGCCAGCAGCCACAGGGGGCGGACTGAAGCTTTCTTT. Amino acid sequence: CASSHRGRTEAFF.

V is TRBV6-1 and J is TRBJ2-3; 8 bases fit TRBD2. The CDR3 covers 14 residues. Per germline, CDR1 MNHNS and CDR2 SASEGT. V dropped 1 base and J dropped 6; count of bases not matched to a gene: 3. CDR3: CASSEEIAGDTQYF. The CDR3 DNA sequence: TGTGCCAGCAGTGAAGAGATAGCGGGGGATACGCAGTATTTT.

With respect to this clonotype: A read error is possible here, since a much larger clone lies one base away. This chain joins TRBV7-2 and TRBJ2-7; D call uncertain. The CDR3 has 13 residues. Trimming shortened V by 8 bases and J by 1 base, and 12 bases separated the two germline ends. Germline lookup yields CDR1 SGHTA and CDR2 FQGNSA. The chain's CDR3 is CASPGALSYEQYF. The CDR3 DNA reads as TGTGCCAGCCCGGGCGCTCTATCCTACGAGCAGTACTTC.

This clonotype was observed at least ten times. The V call is TRBV5-1, the J call TRBJ2-1; no clear D. CDR3 length: 15 amino acids. Between the trimmed V and J ends, which lost 0 bases and 6 bases, there was a span of 13 bases. Per germline, CDR1 SGHRS and CDR2 YFSETQ. This CDR3 reads CASSLGQNRVNEQFF. CDR3 DNA: TGCGCCAGCAGCTTGGGTCAAAACAGAGTCAATGAGCAGTTCTTC.

The rearrangement uses TRBV6-5 and TRBJ2-7, with a weak D call TRBD2 (5 bases). The germline V gene has CDR1 MNHEY and CDR2 SVGAGI. The CDR3 totals 12 residues. V lost 2 bases, J lost 7 bases, and 9 bases lay in between. In nucleotides, the CDR3 is TGTGCCAGCAGTTACCGGCCGGGGGAGCAGTACTTC. Its translation: CASSYRPGEQYF.

This clonotype was seen only a few times. With a much larger clone just one base away, this may be a read error. The rearrangement joins TRBV12-3 or TRBV12-4 to TRBJ1-2; the D is unclear. The CDR3 totals 12 residues. The germline V and J ends were trimmed by 5 bases and 4 bases, with 8 bases remaining between them. As DNA, the CDR3 is TGTGCCAGCAGTAGGAATAGCTATGGCTACACCTTC. This sequence encodes CASSRNSYGYTF.